The TCR beta chain under discussion was sequenced for a study of STAT5B mutations in CD4+ large granular lymphocyte leukemia. Authors' processing steps: The detection floor for productive clonotype frequency was 2.59 x 10-5. The assay was immunoSEQ multiplex PCR, and TCRdb's table has in-frame clones only and misses some. V, J and clone size are those of that table, while D and trimming were read from the DNA. The sample contains about 33,000 clones, roughly 74% of which appear only once. Trimming shortened V by 3 bases and J by 1 base, and 12 bases separated the two germline ends. Germline lookup yields CDR1 SGHAT and CDR2 FQNNGV. CDR3 size: 15 residues. Overall study results and limits: TRBV06-family usage was enriched in top patient clones (8/27) versus controls (2/35). Without putative leukemic clones, patient CD4-sorted repertoires remained more clonal than healthy CD4+ repertoires.

Of note for this clone: The antigen is unknown.

The chain uses TRBV11-2 and TRBJ2-5; D is ambiguous. The TCR comes from a human donor in good health. Material: CD4+ T cells from blood buffy coats. DNA of the CDR3: TGTGCCAGCAGCTTTAATACCGGGCGCCAAGAGACCCAGTACTTC. Translated, it gives CASSFNTGRQETQYF.